This T cell receptor (beta chain) was profiled in a study of cytomegalovirus exposure and HLA in healthy donors. General study findings and limits: Among the CMV-associated chains, three were confirmed in vitro as specific for CMV antigens. Overall, approximately 150 TCR beta chains were annotated as cytomegalovirus-associated. According to a subsequent analysis, TCR clusters from the first cohort were inclined to appear together in the 110 or so validation repertoires.

The CDR3 spans 18 residues. CDR1 and CDR2 from the germline V gene are SGHRS and YFSETQ. V lost 4 bases and J lost 6, with 23 bases in between. The donors were part of the approximately 120-subject validation cohort, which stood apart from the roughly 700-subject first cohort. Only in-frame clones appear in the TCRdb table, and some are missing; sequencing was by immunoSEQ multiplex PCR. The profile shows fewer than 90,000 clones, roughly 84% of them singletons. A word on this clone: Its antigen is still unknown.

The TCR was taken from a young woman in good health and CMV-seropositive. The sequenced sample consisted of PBMCs. V gene TRBV5-1 combines with J gene TRBJ1-6; D remains ambiguous. The CDR3 DNA reads as TGCGCCAGCAGCCCCGGCGGCAGAACCAAGGCGACTAATTCACCCCTCCACTTT. Its protein is CASSPGGRTKATNSPLHF. Looking up the rest from reference TRBV5-1 and TRBJ1-6 gives the full variable domain: KAGVTQTPRYLIKTRGQQVTLSCSPISGHRSVSWYQQTPGQGLQFLFEYFSETQRNKGNFPGRFSGRQFSNSRSEMNVSTLELGDSALYLCASSPGGRTKATNSPLHFGNGTRLTVT.